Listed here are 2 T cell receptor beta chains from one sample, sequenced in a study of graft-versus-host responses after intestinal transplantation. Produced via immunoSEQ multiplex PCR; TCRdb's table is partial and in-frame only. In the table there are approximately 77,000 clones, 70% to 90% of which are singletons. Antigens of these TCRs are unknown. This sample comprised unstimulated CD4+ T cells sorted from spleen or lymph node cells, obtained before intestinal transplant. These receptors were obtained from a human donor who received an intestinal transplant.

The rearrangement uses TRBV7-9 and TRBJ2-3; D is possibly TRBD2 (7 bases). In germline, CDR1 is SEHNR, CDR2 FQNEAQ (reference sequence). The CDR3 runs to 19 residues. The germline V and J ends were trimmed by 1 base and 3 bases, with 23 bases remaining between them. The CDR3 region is CASSLDLGGRLVGTDTQYF. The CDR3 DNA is TGTGCCAGCAGCTTAGACCTCGGGGGGCGTCTAGTTGGAACAGATACGCAGTATTTT.

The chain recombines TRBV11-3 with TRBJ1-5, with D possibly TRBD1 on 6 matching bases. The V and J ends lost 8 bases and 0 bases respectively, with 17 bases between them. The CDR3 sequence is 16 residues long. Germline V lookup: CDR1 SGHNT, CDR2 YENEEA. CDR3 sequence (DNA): TGTGCCAGCCGTACCCCCCACAGGGTTAGCAATCAGCCCCAGCATTTT. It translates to CASRTPHRVSNQPQHF. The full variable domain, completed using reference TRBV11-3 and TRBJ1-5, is EAGVVQSPRYKIIEKKQPVAFWCNPISGHNTLYWYLQNLGQGPELLIRYENEEAVDDSQLPKDRFSAERLKGVDSTLKIQPAELGDSAVYLCASRTPHRVSNQPQHFGDGTRLSIL.